This T cell receptor beta chain stems from a study of blood T cell repertoires in COVID-19. Germline V lookup: CDR1 MDHEN, CDR2 SYDVKM. The CDR3 runs 15 residues. The junction had 8 bases not matched to a gene; V was cut back by 2 bases and J by 7 bases. Method: immunoSEQ multiplex PCR; TCRdb's copy keeps in-frame clones and lacks some. Among around 160,000 clones listed, roughly 86% were seen once. The source of this sequence is a man between 18 and 29 years old with acute or convalescent COVID-19. This chain links TRBV28 with TRBJ2-7, with 10 bases lining up with TRBD1. Sequenced sample: peripheral blood. CDR3 sequence: CASSLGTGVFREQYV. The CDR3 DNA reads TGTGCCAGCAGTTTAGGGACAGGGGTCTTTAGGGAGCAGTACGTC.